Listed below are T cell receptor beta chains from one sample, sequenced in a study of cytomegalovirus exposure and HLA in healthy donors. Clones were read by immunoSEQ multiplex PCR, and TCRdb kept only the in-frame ones, dropping some. This table holds about 180,000 clones, more than 75% found once. Input material: PBMCs. The receptors were sampled from a woman aged 25 to 39 in good health and CMV-seropositive. The CDR3 runs from the conserved cysteine through the conserved F or W. A D gene is named only where the DNA matches it firmly. Size is stated for part of the rows, as once, few or many counts, or as a class when the clone is expanded.

cdr3_nt: TGTGCCTGCCAAAGCGCTGCATTTATTACAGATACGCAGTATTTT
cdr3_aa: CACQSAAFITDTQYF
j_call: TRBJ2-3
v_call: TRBV30
clone_size: NA
d_call: NA

cdr3_nt: TGCAGTGCTCGCGAGGGCGAGACCCAGTACTTC
cdr3_aa: CSAREGETQYF
j_call: TRBJ2-5
v_call: TRBV20-1
clone_size: NA
d_call: NA

cdr3_nt: TGTGCCAGCGGGAGCTCTGGGGCCAACGTCCTGACTTTC
cdr3_aa: CASGSSGANVLTF
j_call: TRBJ2-6
v_call: TRBV7-2
clone_size: few
d_call: NA

cdr3_nt: TGTGCCAGTAGTATAATCTCGACGGGTCCGGAGTATTTT
cdr3_aa: CASSIISTGPEYF
j_call: TRBJ2-3
v_call: TRBV19
clone_size: NA
d_call: NA

cdr3_nt: TGTGCCAGCAGCGTTACCGGGACAGATCAGCCCCAGCATTTT
cdr3_aa: CASSVTGTDQPQHF
j_call: TRBJ1-5
v_call: TRBV9
clone_size: once
d_call: TRBD1

cdr3_nt: TGTGCCAGCAGACCCTCCGGGTTCTCTGGAAACACCATATATTTT
cdr3_aa: CASRPSGFSGNTIYF
j_call: TRBJ1-3
v_call: TRBV6-6
clone_size: NA
d_call: NA

cdr3_nt: TGCGCCAGCAGTGAAGTTCTCGGGGACAACCTCTACAATGAGCAGTTCTTC
cdr3_aa: CASSEVLGDNLYNEQFF
j_call: TRBJ2-1
v_call: TRBV10-1
clone_size: few
d_call: NA

cdr3_nt: TGTGCCAGCAGCTTAGTAGGGCCCGTCGGTGGAGGGTTCCACGAGCAGTACTTC
cdr3_aa: CASSLVGPVGGGFHEQYF
j_call: TRBJ2-7
v_call: TRBV7-2
clone_size: NA
d_call: NA

cdr3_nt: TGTGCCAGCAGTGAGTCAGGACAGTCACAAGAGACCCAGTACTTC
cdr3_aa: CASSESGQSQETQYF
j_call: TRBJ2-5
v_call: TRBV6-1
clone_size: NA
d_call: NA

cdr3_nt: TGTGCCAGCAGCTTTGGGAGTTCCTACGAGCAGTACTTC
cdr3_aa: CASSFGSSYEQYF
j_call: TRBJ2-7
v_call: TRBV7-9
clone_size: NA
d_call: NA

cdr3_nt: TGTGCCAGCATCGGAACAGGGGGGCGATTCTACGAGCAGTACTTC
cdr3_aa: CASIGTGGRFYEQYF
j_call: TRBJ2-7
v_call: TRBV6-5
clone_size: NA
d_call: TRBD1

cdr3_nt: TGTGCCAGCAGTTACCGTACAGGGCTCGGTGGCTACACCTTC
cdr3_aa: CASSYRTGLGGYTF
j_call: TRBJ1-2
v_call: TRBV6-5
clone_size: NA
d_call: NA

cdr3_nt: TGTGCCAGCAGCCCGAGGGACACCAAAGCCTACGAGCAGTACTTC
cdr3_aa: CASSPRDTKAYEQYF
j_call: TRBJ2-7
v_call: TRBV11-3
clone_size: NA
d_call: NA

cdr3_nt: TGTGCCAGCAGCGGGCCCGGAGGACAGGGCAACTATGGCTACACCTTC
cdr3_aa: CASSGPGGQGNYGYTF
j_call: TRBJ1-2
v_call: TRBV9
clone_size: NA
d_call: TRBD1

cdr3_nt: TGTGCCAGCAGCTTTTTCAGAGCAGGAAGAGGGGAGACCCAGTACTTC
cdr3_aa: CASSFFRAGRGETQYF
j_call: TRBJ2-5
v_call: TRBV5-6
clone_size: NA
d_call: NA

cdr3_nt: TGCGCCAGCAGCTTGGGCAACAGGGGCTACTTGTACGAGCAGTACTTC
cdr3_aa: CASSLGNRGYLYEQYF
j_call: TRBJ2-7
v_call: TRBV5-1
clone_size: NA
d_call: TRBD1

cdr3_nt: TGTGCCAGCAGCGAGCGGGTATCCTACAATGAGCAGTTCTTC
cdr3_aa: CASSERVSYNEQFF
j_call: TRBJ2-1
v_call: TRBV11-2
clone_size: many
d_call: NA

cdr3_nt: TGTGCCAGCAGCTTAGTGGCGGGGGGGATCTACGAGCAGTACTTC
cdr3_aa: CASSLVAGGIYEQYF
j_call: TRBJ2-7
v_call: TRBV11-3
clone_size: NA
d_call: TRBD2

cdr3_nt: TGTGCCAGTGGTTCCGGGACAGGGATTTTGGAGCAGTTCTTC
cdr3_aa: CASGSGTGILEQFF
j_call: TRBJ2-1
v_call: TRBV19
clone_size: NA
d_call: TRBD1

cdr3_nt: TGTGCCAGCAATCCTCTACAGGGGTACACCGGGGAGCTGTTTTTT
cdr3_aa: CASNPLQGYTGELFF
j_call: TRBJ2-2
v_call: TRBV28
clone_size: few
d_call: TRBD1

cdr3_nt: TGTGCCAGCAGCCAAGAATCGGGGTCCCCCTCCGAGCAGTACTTC
cdr3_aa: CASSQESGSPSEQYF
j_call: TRBJ2-7
v_call: TRBV5-4
clone_size: NA
d_call: NA

cdr3_nt: TGTGCCAGCAGTGAAATGGGAGCGGGGCTTATCTACGAGCAGTACTTC
cdr3_aa: CASSEMGAGLIYEQYF
j_call: TRBJ2-7
v_call: TRBV2
clone_size: NA
d_call: TRBD2

cdr3_nt: TGTGCCGGCAGCCTGGGCGGAGGGTGGGACTATGGCTACACCTTC
cdr3_aa: CAGSLGGGWDYGYTF
j_call: TRBJ1-2
v_call: TRBV5-4
clone_size: NA
d_call: NA

cdr3_nt: TGTGCCAGCAGTTCGCGGGACAGCAATCAGCCCCAGCATTTT
cdr3_aa: CASSSRDSNQPQHF
j_call: TRBJ1-5
v_call: TRBV6-5
clone_size: NA
d_call: NA

cdr3_nt: TGTGCCAGCAGTACTCAGGGACAGGGGAAGGTCTACGAGCAGTACTTC
cdr3_aa: CASSTQGQGKVYEQYF
j_call: TRBJ2-7
v_call: TRBV28
clone_size: NA
d_call: TRBD1

cdr3_nt: TGTGCCAGCAGCCCTTTTGGTAGCGGGGGGGCCGGATCCAAAAACATTCAGTACTTC
cdr3_aa: CASSPFGSGGAGSKNIQYF
j_call: TRBJ2-4
v_call: TRBV7-2
clone_size: NA
d_call: TRBD2

cdr3_nt: TGTGCCAGCAGTTTTCCGACTCCGGGACAGAACGACTATGGCTACACCTTC
cdr3_aa: CASSFPTPGQNDYGYTF
j_call: TRBJ1-2
v_call: TRBV28
clone_size: NA
d_call: TRBD1

cdr3_nt: TGTGCCAGCAGCGAAACCGGGACAGCAAACACTGAAGCTTTCTTT
cdr3_aa: CASSETGTANTEAFF
j_call: TRBJ1-1
v_call: TRBV6-1
clone_size: once
d_call: TRBD1

cdr3_nt: TGTGCCAGCAGCGGACAAATAGCGGGGAAGGATGAGCAGTTCTTC
cdr3_aa: CASSGQIAGKDEQFF
j_call: TRBJ2-1
v_call: TRBV9
clone_size: NA
d_call: TRBD2

cdr3_nt: TGCGCCAGCAGCCGCGGATTCGGCAATCAGCCCCAGCATTTT
cdr3_aa: CASSRGFGNQPQHF
j_call: TRBJ1-5
v_call: TRBV4-3
clone_size: NA
d_call: NA

cdr3_nt: TGTGCCAGCAGCCAACGGACTAGCGGGGGGGGGACATGGGATACGCAGTATTTT
cdr3_aa: CASSQRTSGGGTWDTQYF
j_call: TRBJ2-3
v_call: TRBV4-2
clone_size: NA
d_call: TRBD2

cdr3_nt: TGTGCCAGCAGTTACCCCCCTCGGGAGACCCAGTACTTC
cdr3_aa: CASSYPPRETQYF
j_call: TRBJ2-5
v_call: TRBV6-6
clone_size: NA
d_call: NA

cdr3_nt: TGTGCCAGCAGCGTAGACGGTCTCTACGAGCAGTACTTC
cdr3_aa: CASSVDGLYEQYF
j_call: TRBJ2-7
v_call: TRBV9
clone_size: NA
d_call: NA

cdr3_nt: TGCGCCAGCAGACCGGACGGGATACCATCGGGAAAGCAGTACTTC
cdr3_aa: CASRPDGIPSGKQYF
j_call: TRBJ2-7
v_call: TRBV10-1
clone_size: NA
d_call: NA

cdr3_nt: TGTGCCAGCAGTCGACCCGGGGGCGAGCAGTACTTC
cdr3_aa: CASSRPGGEQYF
j_call: TRBJ2-7
v_call: TRBV11-3
clone_size: few
d_call: NA